This T cell receptor beta chain was retrieved from a study of blood T cell repertoires in COVID-19. Produced via immunoSEQ multiplex PCR; TCRdb's table is partial and in-frame only. The sample lists about 440,000 clones; roughly 90% were seen once. Input material: peripheral blood. The receptor comes from a woman in her 30s with acute or convalescent COVID-19.

Here the CDR3 reads CASSSGLNTEAFF. CDR3 in DNA: TGTGCCAGCAGCTCAGGGCTAAACACTGAAGCTTTCTTT. This chain links TRBV7-2 with TRBJ1-1, with a weak D call TRBD1 (5 bases). V lost 4 bases to trimming and J lost 2 bases, with 8 bases between them. This CDR3 has 13 amino acids. Per germline, CDR1 SGHTA and CDR2 FQGNSA.